The entry below gives a single T cell receptor (beta chain) sequence along with its context. This record belongs to a study of cytomegalovirus exposure and HLA in healthy donors. PCR was performed using 60 Vbeta and 13 Jbeta primers. Produced via immunoSEQ multiplex PCR; TCRdb's table is partial and in-frame only. The sample holds around 250,000 clones, 80% to 85% seen once. Sequenced: PBMCs. This clonotype was sampled from a woman aged 55-70 years in good health and CMV-seropositive.

CDR3 amino acids: CASSLGGAGQETQYF. DNA of the CDR3: TGTGCCAGCAGCTTGGGAGGTGCAGGGCAAGAGACCCAGTACTTC. This chain links TRBV5-6 with TRBJ2-5; TRBD1 is a possible D gene (5 bases). Trimming left V 0 bases short and J 2 bases short, with 11 bases between. Germline CDR1 and CDR2: SGHDT and YYEEEE. The CDR3 is made up of 15 amino acids.